The clone carrying this T cell receptor beta chain was seen only a few times. These data come from a study of patients and donors after allogeneic stem cell transplantation. The CDR3 consists of 15 residues. J was trimmed by 1 base and V by 4 bases; bases with no gene match: 2. Germline V gene sequence: CDR1 MNHEY, CDR2 SVGEGT. Each CDR3 protein is one row after TCRdb ran MiXCR on the RT-PCR reads. The table shows 98,000 or so distinct CDR3 sequences, with about a third occurring only once. Sequenced material: blood, either unsorted or a sorted T cell fraction (not recorded which). The TCR originated in a human donor who was either an allogeneic HSCT recipient or a stem cell or donor lymphocyte infusion donor (not recorded which). It is not recorded whose cells these are; they may come from a transplant donor. The V call is TRBV6-2 or TRBV6-3, the J call TRBJ2-3, with TRBD2 matching over 10 bases. The CDR3 DNA reads TGTGCCAGCAGTTGGGGGACTAGCGGCACAGATACGCAGTATTTT. Its translation is CASSWGTSGTDTQYF.